Each of the 18 T cell receptor beta chains below was sequenced from the same sample in a study of early T cells in non-severe SARS-CoV-2 infection. TCRdb reanalysed the 5' RACE reads using MiXCR and keeps one entry per CDR3 protein. The sample holds roughly 57,000 distinct CDR3 sequences, less than 15% seen once. Sequenced here: whole blood, sampled at baseline. The origin of the receptors is an adult who was a healthcare worker with PCR-confirmed SARS-CoV-2 infection or an uninfected control (not recorded which).

This clonotype was counted ten times or more. The chain has TRBV7-2 and TRBJ1-6; possibly TRBD1 for D (5 bases). This CDR3 contains 14 residues. Germline V CDR1 and CDR2: SGHTA, FQGNSA. Trimming took off 3 bases at V and 6 bases at J, with 9 bases between the two ends. CDR3 protein: CASSFRDLNSPLHF. Written as DNA, the CDR3 is TGTGCCAGCAGCTTCCGGGACCTTAATTCACCCCTCCACTTT.

This clonotype turned up a few times. The chain recombines TRBV4-3 with TRBJ1-1, with D perhaps matching TRBD1 (5 bases). Trimming stripped 0 bases from V and 5 bases from J, with 13 bases between. Germline assignment: CDR1 LGHNA and CDR2 YSLEER. CDR3 length equals 15 residues. The CDR3 spells CASSQDPGRETEAFF. DNA of the CDR3: TGCGCCAGCAGCCAAGATCCAGGGAGAGAGACTGAAGCTTTCTTT.

This clonotype was seen more than once but under ten times. This chain connects TRBV12-3 or TRBV12-4 to TRBJ2-1, with D possibly matching TRBD1 (5 bases). V was clipped by 5 bases and J by 9 bases, with 8 bases between them. The CDR3 totals 11 residues. The CDR3, as DNA: TGTGCCAGCAGTCCTAGGGGTGAGCAGTTCTTC. It translates to CASSPRGEQFF.

The chain carries TRBV10-3 and TRBJ1-1; 9 bases map to TRBD1. The CDR3 is 14 residues long. Germline V gives CDR1 ENHRY, CDR2 SYGVKD. The trim removed 8 bases at V and 3 bases at J, leaving 7 bases unmatched. The CDR3 reads CAIPGQGMHTEAFF. CDR3 coding DNA: TGTGCCATCCCGGGACAGGGTATGCACACTGAAGCTTTCTTT.

The gene calls are TRBV4-1 and TRBJ2-7; a weak D match, TRBD1 (6 bases). Germline CDR1 and CDR2: MGHRA and YSYEKL. V lost 1 base to trimming and J lost 2 bases, with 12 bases between them. This CDR3 contains 15 residues. In nucleotides, the CDR3 is TGCGCCAGCAGCCAAGTAGAGGACAGAGCCTACGAGCAGTACTTC. Residues: CASSQVEDRAYEQYF.

This clonotype occurred many times. The chain couples TRBV20-1 to TRBJ1-2; 7 bases line up with TRBD1. J was trimmed by 8 bases and V by 3 bases; bases with no gene match: 12. Germline lookup yields CDR1 DFQATT and CDR2 SNEGSKA (reference sequence). There are 14 residues in the CDR3. The CDR3, as DNA: TGCAGTGCTAGCCAAGACAGGGCGTCATGGGGCTACACCTTC. Encoded protein: CSASQDRASWGYTF.

The sample holds many counts of this clonotype. The chain joins TRBV29-1 to TRBJ1-2; no definite D call. Germline loops: CDR1 SQVTM, CDR2 ANQGSEA. Trimming cost V 2 bases and J 4 bases, with 11 bases left between them. The CDR3 spans 13 residues. This CDR3 is CSVERDLTYGYTF. In nucleotides, the CDR3 is TGCAGCGTTGAACGGGATCTAACCTATGGCTACACCTTC.

The chain combines TRBV4-1 with TRBJ2-2; no clear D. Germline V gives CDR1 MGHRA, CDR2 YSYEKL. V shed 4 bases and J shed 1 base, with 10 bases lying between them. This CDR3 comprises 15 residues. The CDR3 is CASSPVQLNTGELFF. The DNA of the CDR3 is TGCGCCAGCAGCCCAGTCCAGTTGAACACCGGGGAGCTGTTTTTT.

This clonotype was observed at least ten times. The gene calls are TRBV3-1 and TRBJ1-2, with a possible D match to TRBD1 (6 bases). Germline CDR1 and CDR2: LGHDT and YNNKEL (reference sequence). The CDR3 spans 13 residues. Trimming took off 10 bases at V and 1 base at J, with 13 bases between the two ends. The CDR3 protein is CATFDRLNYGYTF. DNA for the CDR3: TGTGCCACTTTCGACAGGCTTAACTATGGCTACACCTTC.

Ten or more counts support this clonotype. The chain couples TRBV5-4 to TRBJ2-2, with unresolved D. This CDR3 comprises 15 residues. V was shortened by 6 bases and J by 6 bases, with 18 bases between the two germline ends. The germline gives CDR1 SGHNT, CDR2 YYREEE (reference sequence). CDR3 DNA sequence: TGTGCCAGCACCTTCTTGGGCGGCACTCCCGGGGAGCTGTTTTTT. Encoded protein: CASTFLGGTPGELFF.

The rearrangement uses TRBV4-2 and TRBJ1-1; 7 bases fit TRBD1. CDR3 length: 16 amino acids. The V gene's germline CDR1 is LGHNA and CDR2 YNFKEQ. After removal of 4 bases from V and 7 bases from J, the junction contained 15 bases not matched to a gene. CDR3 sequence (DNA): TGTGCCAGCAGCCTCGCACCTACAGGGGCCGGCGGTGAAGCTTTCTTT. It is translated as CASSLAPTGAGGEAFF.

This clonotype was seen at least ten times. CDR3 in DNA: TGTGCCAGTAAGGAGCCGGGACGGGAAGAGACCCAGTACTTC. Protein product: CASKEPGREETQYF. The rearrangement links TRBV6-6 to TRBJ2-5; D may be TRBD1 or TRBD2 (5 bases each). V was cut by 9 bases and J by 3 bases, with 17 bases left in between. CDR1 is MNHNY, CDR2 SVGAGI, per germline (reference sequence). The CDR3 is made up of 14 amino acids.

The chain uses TRBV20-1 and TRBJ1-2, with D tentatively TRBD1 (6 bases). The CDR3 runs 14 residues. Germline V CDR1 and CDR2: DFQATT, SNEGSKA (reference sequence). Trimming took 0 bases from V and 8 from J, leaving 16 bases between them. The CDR3 region has the DNA TGCAGTGCTAGAGATCCAAATAAACAGGGCGGCTACACCTTC. Amino acid sequence: CSARDPNKQGGYTF.

This clonotype came up a few times. The V gene is TRBV12-3 or TRBV12-4, the J gene TRBJ1-3; no clear D gene. Trimming pared 6 bases from V and 4 bases from J, leaving 10 bases between. CDR3 length equals 13 residues. Written as DNA, the CDR3 is TGTGCCAGCAGCCCGACATTCGGAAACACCATATATTTT. Translated, it gives CASSPTFGNTIYF.

The chain is built from TRBV6-5 and TRBJ2-1; 12 bases line up with TRBD2. The length of the CDR3 is 16 residues. Germline V gene lookup returns CDR1 MNHEY and CDR2 SVGAGI. With V trimmed by 2 bases and J by 5 bases, 4 bases remained unmatched. The CDR3 is CASSYPTSGRHNEQFF. The DNA of the CDR3 is TGTGCCAGCAGTTACCCGACTAGCGGGAGACACAATGAGCAGTTCTTC.

This clonotype has just a few counts. The chain links TRBV11-1 to TRBJ2-1, with 7 bases identical to TRBD2. V was clipped by 3 bases and J by 7 bases; unmatched bases: 3. In germline, CDR1 is SGHAT, CDR2 FQDESV (reference sequence). The CDR3 is 13 residues long. CDR3 sequence reads: CASSLERGNEQFF. The CDR3 bases are TGTGCCAGCAGCTTGGAGCGGGGAAATGAGCAGTTCTTC.

This clonotype was observed a handful of times. The rearrangement joins TRBV20-1 to TRBJ2-3; unclear D gene. V was trimmed by 0 bases and J by 0 bases, leaving 16 bases between them. Germline assignment: CDR1 DFQATT and CDR2 SNEGSKA (reference sequence). The CDR3 is 17 residues long. The CDR3 region is CSARDLWSGHSTDTQYF. The CDR3 coding sequence is TGCAGTGCTAGAGACCTGTGGTCAGGCCATAGCACAGATACGCAGTATTTT.

V gene TRBV18 combines with J gene TRBJ2-1, with D perhaps matching TRBD1 or TRBD2 (7 bases each). Germline CDR1 reads KGHSH; CDR2 reads LQKENI. V was shortened by 3 bases and J by 3 bases, with 12 bases between the two germline ends. The CDR3 covers 15 residues. As DNA, the CDR3 is TGTGCCAGCTCACCTTCAGGGGGGGGCTACAATGAGCAGTTCTTC. Encoded protein: CASSPSGGGYNEQFF. Supplemented by reference TRBV18 and TRBJ2-1, the full variable domain reads NAGVMQNPRHLVRRRGQEARLRCSPMKGHSHVYWYRQLPEEGLKFMVYLQKENIIDESGMPKERFSAEFPKEGPSILRIQQVVRGDSAAYFCASSPSGGGYNEQFFGPGTRLTVL.